These 5 T cell receptor beta chains share one sample of origin, sequenced in a study of OX40 agonist ivuxolimab in advanced cancers. The method was immunoSEQ multiplex PCR; TCRdb's version includes in-frame clones alone and lacks a portion of them. The sample lists around 53,000 clones; roughly nine tenths were seen once. The sequences come from CD4+ or CD8+ T cells sorted from blood, collected in a trial of the OX40 agonist ivuxolimab. The receptors come from an adult with an advanced solid tumor such as melanoma, head and neck, liver or kidney cancer.

This clone came up once. The J gene is TRBJ1-1, the V gene TRBV9; no firm D call. The V end lost 0 bases, the J end lost 0 bases, and 3 bases lay between the germline ends. The CDR3 contains 13 residues. The germline gives CDR1 SGDLS, CDR2 YYNGEE. The chain's CDR3 is CASSVEMNTEAFF. The CDR3 nucleotides are TGTGCCAGCAGCGTAGAGATGAACACTGAAGCTTTCTTT.

The J gene is TRBJ1-1, the V gene TRBV10-3; 7 positions agree with TRBD1. V shed 10 bases and J 0 bases; nucleotides not matched to a gene: 11. CDR1 and CDR2 (germline): ENHRY, SYGVKD. The CDR3 totals 15 residues. CDR3 in amino acids: CATSQVGTVNTEAFF. The CDR3 DNA sequence: TGTGCCACCTCACAAGTCGGGACAGTGAACACTGAAGCTTTCTTT.

This chain uses TRBV9 with TRBJ1-5; D remains unclear. Per germline, CDR1 SGDLS and CDR2 YYNGEE. CDR3 length: 15 residues. Trimming shortened V by 0 bases and J by 1 base, and 8 bases separated the two germline ends. CDR3: CASSVEEGSNQPQHF. In DNA, the CDR3 is TGTGCCAGCAGCGTAGAGGAGGGAAGCAATCAGCCCCAGCATTTT.

This chain joins TRBV29-1 and TRBJ2-7; 14 bases fit TRBD2. Germline V lookup: CDR1 SQVTM, CDR2 ANQGSEA. After removal of 6 bases from V and 4 bases from J, the junction contained 5 bases not matched to a gene. CDR3 size: 14 residues. The CDR3 region is CSVVGLAGEYEQYF. CDR3 sequence (DNA): TGCAGCGTCGTGGGACTAGCGGGGGAATACGAGCAGTACTTC.

The chain links TRBV18 to TRBJ1-1, with TRBD1 identical over 7 bases. V dropped 5 bases and J dropped 3; count of bases not matched to a gene: 6. This CDR3 region has 14 residues. CDR1 KGHSH and CDR2 LQKENI come from the germline V gene. The CDR3 sequence: CASSTTGQDTEAFF. DNA of the CDR3: TGTGCCAGCTCAACAACAGGACAGGACACTGAAGCTTTCTTT.